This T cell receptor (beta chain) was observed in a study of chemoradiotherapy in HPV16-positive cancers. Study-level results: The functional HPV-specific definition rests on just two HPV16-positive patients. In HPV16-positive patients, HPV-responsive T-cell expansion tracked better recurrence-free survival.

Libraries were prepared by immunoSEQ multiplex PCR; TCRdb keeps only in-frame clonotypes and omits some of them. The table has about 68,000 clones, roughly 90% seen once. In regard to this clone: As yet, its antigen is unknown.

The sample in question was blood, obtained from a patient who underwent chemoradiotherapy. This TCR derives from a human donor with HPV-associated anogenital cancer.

CDR3: CASSGGGLANTGELFF. The CDR3 coding sequence is TGTGCCAGCAGTGGGGGAGGGCTAGCGAACACCGGGGAGCTGTTTTTT. The chain links TRBV28 to TRBJ2-2, with 7 bases aligning to TRBD2. J gave up 0 bases and V 5 bases, and 6 bases lay outside the gene matches. The CDR3 runs 16 residues. In germline, CDR1 is MDHEN, CDR2 SYDVKM.